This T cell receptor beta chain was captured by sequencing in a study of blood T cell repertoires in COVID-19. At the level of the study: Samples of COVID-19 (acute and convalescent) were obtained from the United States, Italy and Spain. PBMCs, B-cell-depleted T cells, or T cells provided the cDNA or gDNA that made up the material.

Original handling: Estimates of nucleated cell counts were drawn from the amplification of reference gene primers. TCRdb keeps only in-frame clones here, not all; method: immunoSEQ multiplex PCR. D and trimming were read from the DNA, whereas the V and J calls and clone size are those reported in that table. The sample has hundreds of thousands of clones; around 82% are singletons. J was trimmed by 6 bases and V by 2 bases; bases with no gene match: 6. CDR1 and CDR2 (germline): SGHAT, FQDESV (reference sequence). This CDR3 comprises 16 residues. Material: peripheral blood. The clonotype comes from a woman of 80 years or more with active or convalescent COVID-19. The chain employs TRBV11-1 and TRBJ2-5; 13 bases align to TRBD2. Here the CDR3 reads CASSLLGTSGVKTQYF. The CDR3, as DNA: TGTGCCAGCAGCTTACTAGGGACTAGCGGGGTAAAGACCCAGTACTTC.